This TCR beta chain was sequenced in a study of graft-versus-host responses after intestinal transplantation. The CDR3 totals 17 residues. Germline values: CDR1 PRHDT, CDR2 FYEKMQ (reference sequence). Deletions cut 2 bases from V and 5 bases from J, with 19 bases between. This clone was recorded once. What it binds is not known. The protocol was immunoSEQ multiplex PCR, while the TCRdb copy is restricted to in-frame clones and leaves out a portion. The data show around 77,000 clones, roughly 94% seen once. Sequences were derived from unstimulated CD8+ T cells sorted from spleen or lymph node cells, sampled before intestinal transplant. The rearrangement links TRBV13 to TRBJ2-1, with D uncertain. This clonotype was obtained from a human donor who received an intestinal transplant. The CDR3 sequence: CASSLLVSVSRNNEQFF. The CDR3 coding sequence is TGTGCCAGCAGCTTATTGGTCAGCGTAAGTCGAAACAATGAGCAGTTCTTC.